The 18 T cell receptor beta chains listed next were all sequenced from one sample in a study of radiotherapy plus CTLA-4 blockade in lung cancer. The table came from immunoSEQ multiplex PCR; TCRdb's copy has only in-frame clones and leaves some out. The sample consists of 65,000 to 100,000 clones, around 86% of them appearing once. Material: peripheral blood, obtained from a patient treated with radiotherapy plus ipilimumab. The receptors were sampled from a human donor with non-small cell lung cancer who had stable disease on radiotherapy plus ipilimumab.

This clone has only one observation. At one end the junction does not follow the germline gene, possibly because of a read error. The same CDR3 is also encoded by other DNA sequences in this sample. J is TRBJ1-1 and V is TRBV6-1; D possibly corresponds to TRBD1 (5 bases). The germline gives CDR1 MNHNS, CDR2 SASEGT. The CDR3 extends over 14 amino acids. CDR3 sequence reads: CASSEGTLNTEAFF. For the CDR3, the DNA is TGTGCCAGCAGTGAGGGGACTTTGAACACCGAAGCTTTCTTT.

This clone has just a few counts. The chain links TRBV14 to TRBJ1-6; no definite D call. Germline values: CDR1 SGHDN, CDR2 FVKESK. V lost 0 bases to trimming and J lost 10 bases, with 13 bases between them. This CDR3 has 15 amino acids. The CDR3 protein is CASSQDLKEHSPLHF. The DNA of the CDR3 is TGTGCCAGCAGCCAAGATCTTAAAGAGCACTCACCCCTCCACTTT. The entire variable domain, with the rest obtained from reference TRBV14 and TRBJ1-6, is as follows: EAGVTQFPSHSVIEKGQTVTLRCDPISGHDNLYWYRRVMGKEIKFLLHFVKESKQDESGMPNNRFLAERTGGTYSTLKVQPAELEDSGVYFCASSQDLKEHSPLHFGNGTRLTVT.

The chain links TRBV7-2 to TRBJ2-6; the D gene is possibly TRBD1 (6 bases). The length of the CDR3 is 19 residues. Trimming shortened V by 1 base and J by 3 bases, and 19 bases separated the two germline ends. Germline-derived CDR1 and CDR2 are SGHTA and FQGNSA. Written as DNA, the CDR3 is TGTGCCAGCAGCTTAGTCCCACAGGGTTCCCCGAGTGGGGCCAACGTCCTGACTTTC. It encodes CASSLVPQGSPSGANVLTF. The full variable domain, completed using reference TRBV7-2 and TRBJ2-6, is GAGVSQSPSNKVTEKGKDVELRCDPISGHTALYWYRQSLGQGLEFLIYFQGNSAPDKSGLPSDRFSAERTGGSVSTLTIQRTQQEDSAVYLCASSLVPQGSPSGANVLTFGAGSRLTVL.

The chain is built from TRBV28 and TRBJ2-7; perhaps TRBD2 as D (6 bases). V gave up 2 bases and J gave up 5 bases, with 7 bases separating them. The CDR3 is 12 amino acids. Germline values: CDR1 MDHEN, CDR2 SYDVKM. Here the CDR3 reads CASSLGRNEQYF. In nucleotides, the CDR3 is TGTGCCAGCAGTTTAGGGAGGAACGAGCAGTACTTC.

This clone was observed a few times. The V gene is TRBV20-1, the J gene TRBJ1-2; D is undetermined. In germline, CDR1 is DFQATT, CDR2 SNEGSKA (reference sequence). This CDR3 is built from 10 residues. V lost 8 bases and J lost 4, with 8 bases in between. The CDR3 bases are TGCAGTACAGAGGCCTATGGCTACACCTTC. It yields the protein CSTEAYGYTF.

This chain connects TRBV27 to TRBJ1-1; D unclear. Trimming took 3 bases from V and 3 from J, leaving 11 bases between them. There are 14 residues in the CDR3. Germline-derived CDR1 and CDR2 are MNHEY and SMNVEV (reference sequence). The CDR3 protein is CASSLSRIDTEAFF. The CDR3, as DNA: TGTGCCAGCAGTTTGTCTAGGATCGACACTGAAGCTTTCTTT.

V gene TRBV30 combines with J gene TRBJ2-7; D is possibly TRBD1 (5 bases). Trimming left V 5 bases short and J 2 bases short, with 16 bases between. Per germline, CDR1 GTSNPN and CDR2 SVGIG (reference sequence). The CDR3 runs to 14 residues. CDR3 DNA sequence: TGTGCCTGGGCGCGAGACAGTGTTGCCTACGAGCAGTACTTC. This encodes CAWARDSVAYEQYF.

This chain joins TRBV5-1 and TRBJ2-2; 8 bases are shared with TRBD2. Germline loops: CDR1 SGHRS, CDR2 YFSETQ. Unmatched junction bases numbered 5, after V lost 0 bases and J lost 4 bases. CDR3 length: 16 amino acids. The CDR3 DNA reads TGCGCCAGCAGCTTGGCCGGGGGGGCTTCCACCGGGGAGCTGTTTTTT. Translating gives CASSLAGGASTGELFF.

The V gene is TRBV28, the J gene TRBJ2-1; D may be TRBD2 (6 bases). Trimming removed 8 bases from V and 4 bases from J, with 24 bases in between. The length of the CDR3 is 17 residues. CDR1 and CDR2 (germline): MDHEN, SYDVKM. DNA for the CDR3: TGTGCCAGCGCAAAAACCCCTAGGAGGGGTAGGTACAATGAGCAGTTCTTC. Its protein is CASAKTPRRGRYNEQFF.

J is TRBJ2-5 and V is TRBV2; 13 nucleotides align to TRBD2. The CDR3 spans 17 residues. Germline loops: CDR1 SNHLY, CDR2 FYNNEI. V was clipped by 4 bases and J by 5 bases; unmatched bases: 10. For the CDR3, the DNA is TGTGCCAGCAGTGGTTTCTCACTAGCGGGGGGGCCGGAGACCCAGTACTTC. This encodes CASSGFSLAGGPETQYF.

J is TRBJ2-7 and V is TRBV11-1; 10 bases fit TRBD2. Germline V gives CDR1 SGHAT, CDR2 FQDESV (reference sequence). This CDR3 comprises 15 residues. V shed 5 bases and J 0 bases; nucleotides not matched to a gene: 4. The CDR3 DNA is TGTGCCAGCAGCACCTCTAGCGGGAGCTCCTACGAGCAGTACTTC. Amino acid sequence: CASSTSSGSSYEQYF. Supplemented by reference TRBV11-1 and TRBJ2-7, the full variable domain reads EAEVAQSPRYKITEKSQAVAFWCDPISGHATLYWYRQILGQGPELLVQFQDESVVDDSQLPKDRFSAERLKGVDSTLKIQPAELGDSAMYLCASSTSSGSSYEQYFGPGTRLTVT.

The chain employs TRBV5-1 and TRBJ2-3; the D call may be TRBD1 or TRBD2 (5 bases each). V was trimmed by 4 bases and J by 5 bases, leaving 26 bases between them. Germline CDR1 is SGHRS and CDR2 is YFSETQ. CDR3 length: 18 amino acids. CDR3 sequence reads: CASSPQGPDRGIIDTQYF. CDR3 DNA: TGCGCCAGCAGCCCCCAGGGTCCTGACAGAGGGATTATAGATACGCAGTATTTT.

This rearrangement joins TRBV28 to TRBJ2-3, with 9 bases aligning to TRBD1. CDR3 length: 15 residues. The germline V gene encodes CDR1 MDHEN and CDR2 SYDVKM. Trimming at V came to 2 bases and at J to 3 bases, leaving 3 bases not matched to a gene. For the CDR3, the DNA is TGTGCCAGCAGTTTAACAGGACAGGGGACAGATACGCAGTATTTT. This codes for CASSLTGQGTDTQYF.

The chain uses TRBV30 and TRBJ1-4, with TRBD1 as a possible D gene (5 bases). Germline loops: CDR1 GTSNPN, CDR2 SVGIG (reference sequence). V was pared by 1 base and J by 7 bases, with 13 bases between. This CDR3 spans 14 amino acids. The CDR3 is CAWSASGLPEKLFF. CDR3 DNA sequence: TGTGCCTGGAGTGCCTCGGGACTTCCTGAAAAACTGTTTTTT.

The V call is TRBV30, the J call TRBJ1-1; no reliable D call. CDR1 and CDR2 from the germline V gene are GTSNPN and SVGIG (reference sequence). The CDR3 runs to 12 residues. Deletions cut 3 bases from V and 1 base from J, with 6 bases between. The CDR3 bases are TGTGCCTGGAGATTAGGGAACACTGAAGCTTTCTTT. Translation gives CAWRLGNTEAFF. The whole variable domain, filled in from reference TRBV30 and TRBJ1-1, reads SQTIHQWPATLVQPVGSPLSLECTVEGTSNPNLYWYRQAAGRGLQLLFYSVGIGQISSEVPQNLSASRPQDRQFILSSKKLLLSDSGFYLCAWRLGNTEAFFGQGTRLTVV.

CDR3 DNA: TGTGCCGGAACAGGGGTCCAAGAGACCCAGTACTTC. Translating gives CAGTGVQETQYF. The chain is built from TRBV2 and TRBJ2-5; 7 bases agree with TRBD1. Germline V gene sequence: CDR1 SNHLY, CDR2 FYNNEI. The trim removed 11 bases at V and 1 base at J, leaving 4 bases unmatched. There are 12 residues in the CDR3.

This rearrangement joins TRBV19 to TRBJ1-4; D is unresolved. Germline CDR1 reads LNHDA; CDR2 reads SQIVND (reference sequence). This CDR3 contains 15 residues. V gave up 4 bases and J gave up 5 bases, with 14 bases separating them. The CDR3 here is CASSTGGVTNEKLFF. CDR3 nucleotide sequence: TGTGCCAGTAGTACCGGAGGTGTGACAAATGAAAAACTGTTTTTT.

The chain carries TRBV18 and TRBJ2-5; 11 bases are shared with TRBD2. CDR1 and CDR2 from the germline V gene are KGHSH and LQKENI. The V and J ends lost 3 bases and 4 bases, in that order; junction bases with no gene match: 4. The CDR3 is 15 residues long. The CDR3 DNA is TGTGCCAGCTCACCGGCTAGCGGGGGGTCAGAGACCCAGTACTTC. It encodes CASSPASGGSETQYF. Full variable domain (remainder filled in from reference TRBV18 and TRBJ2-5): NAGVMQNPRHLVRRRGQEARLRCSPMKGHSHVYWYRQLPEEGLKFMVYLQKENIIDESGMPKERFSAEFPKEGPSILRIQQVVRGDSAAYFCASSPASGGSETQYFGPGTRLLVL.